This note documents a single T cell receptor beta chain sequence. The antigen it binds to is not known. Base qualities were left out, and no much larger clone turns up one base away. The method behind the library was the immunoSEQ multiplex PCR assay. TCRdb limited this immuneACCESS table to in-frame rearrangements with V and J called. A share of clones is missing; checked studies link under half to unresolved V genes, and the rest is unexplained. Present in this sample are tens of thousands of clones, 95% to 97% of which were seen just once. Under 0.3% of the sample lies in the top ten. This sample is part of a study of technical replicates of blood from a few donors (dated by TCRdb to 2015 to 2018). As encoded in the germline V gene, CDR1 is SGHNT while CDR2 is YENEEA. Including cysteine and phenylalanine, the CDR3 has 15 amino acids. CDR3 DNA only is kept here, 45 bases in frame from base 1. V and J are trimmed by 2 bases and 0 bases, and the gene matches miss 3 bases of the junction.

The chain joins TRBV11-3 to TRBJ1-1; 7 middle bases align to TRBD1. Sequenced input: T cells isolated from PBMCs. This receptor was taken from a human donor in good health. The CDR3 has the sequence CASSLTGTVNTEAFF. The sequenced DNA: TGTGCCAGCAGCTTAACCGGGACAGTGAACACTGAAGCTTTCTTT.